Detailed here is one T cell receptor (beta chain). As yet, its antigen is unknown. The data derive from a study of cytomegalovirus exposure and HLA in healthy donors. Study-wide results and limits: A link between a missense DCLRE1C variant and TCR beta V- and J-gene trimming emerged from a later analysis. Across donors, sequencing depth was assumed by presence/absence analyses to be roughly uniform. The authors considered a cluster of highly shared sequence variants likely to be a sequencing artifact. Indistinguishability led to the exclusion of some V segments, TRBV6-2 and TRBV6-3 included.

PCR used 60 Vbeta primers and 13 Jbeta primers. TCRdb's copy holds only in-frame clones and misses some; the assay was immunoSEQ multiplex PCR. The profile shows around 180,000 clones, nearly 80% of them singletons. The CDR3 totals 13 residues. The germline gives CDR1 ENHRY, CDR2 SYGVKD. Trimming pared 4 bases from V and 5 bases from J, leaving 11 bases between. The V gene is TRBV10-3, the J gene TRBJ2-5; D is unclear. The specimen was PBMCs. The clonotype originates from a woman in her 30s in good health and CMV-seropositive. The CDR3 DNA sequence: TGTGCCATCAGTGGTCATACCGGGGAGACCCAGTACTTC. Encoded protein: CAISGHTGETQYF.